This TCR beta chain came from a study of T cell clones after liver transplantation. As for the study in general: TCRbeta sequencing after a pre-transplant mixed lymphocyte reaction identified graft-donor-reactive clones, later tracked in post-transplant blood. Three of the eight recipients were HCV-positive; the rest had non-autoimmune, non-viral transplant indications.

From germline, CDR1 is LNHDA and CDR2 SQIVND (reference sequence). The CDR3 covers 13 residues. The trim removed 5 bases at V and 10 bases at J, leaving 6 bases unmatched. Study-wide points: Rather than being deleted, graft donor-reactive T cells may have moved into the graft.

Thawed unstimulated PBMCs were FACS-sorted by CD3, CD4 and CD8 into two populations. About this clone itself: The antigen is not known.

Profiling relied on immunoSEQ multiplex PCR, and the TCRdb table lists in-frame clones only, not all of them. The sample has around 80,000 clones, 82% seen once. The sequences come from CD4+ T cells from blood, collected 45 to 46 months after liver transplant. The TCR comes from a human patient who received a liver transplant. Some T cells may arise from the graft donor. The chain combines TRBV19 with TRBJ1-1; 11 bases are a match to TRBD1. The chain's CDR3 is CASSPGQGASAFF. DNA for the CDR3: TGTGCCAGTAGTCCAGGACAGGGGGCATCAGCTTTCTTT.